Following are 19 T cell receptor beta chains from one sample sequenced in a study of CD8+CD57+ T cells in acquired aplastic anemia. Genomic DNA acted as the template from which TCR beta VDJ combination and CDR3 sequence profiling were carried out. MiXCR, applied by TCRdb to the reads, yields one record per CDR3 protein. The sample contains over 250,000 distinct CDR3 sequences, 45% to 65% of which appear only once. All patients picked for sequencing had shown, by flow cytometry, an expansion of CD8+CD57+ cells. Specimen: sorted CD4+, CD8+, or CD8+CD57+ T cells (not recorded which) from PBMCs. The receptors shown here come from a human donor with aplastic anemia.

V gene TRBV9 combines with J gene TRBJ1-2; D unresolved. The V gene lost 1 base and the J gene lost 6 bases, with 10 bases spanning the gap. The CDR3 length is 13 residues. Germline values: CDR1 SGDLS, CDR2 YYNGEE. The CDR3 DNA is TGTGCCAGCAGCGTAAGTCGGCTAGATGGCTACACCTTC. Amino acid sequence: CASSVSRLDGYTF.

As regards this clonotype: Without the conserved terminal phenylalanine or tryptophan, this CDR3 likely stems from a read error. The CDR3, as DNA: TGTGCCAGCAGCTTGGCCGAGGCCGAGACCCAGTACTCC. The encoded protein is CASSLAEAETQYS. The chain links TRBV5-6 to TRBJ2-5, with D uncertain. CDR3 size: 13 residues. Germline V gives CDR1 SGHDT, CDR2 YYEEEE. Trimming left V 0 bases short and J 5 bases short, with 8 bases between.

The rearrangement joins TRBV24-1 to TRBJ2-3, with D perhaps matching TRBD1 (6 bases). With 3 bases removed from V and 3 bases from J, the gap between germline ends came to 9 bases. Germline V gene data show CDR1 as KGHDR and CDR2 as SFDVKD. This CDR3 has 14 amino acids. The CDR3 loop is CATSDTTGTDTQYF. The CDR3 nucleotides are TGTGCCACCAGTGATACGACAGGAACAGATACGCAGTATTTT.

This clonotype came up many times. This chain uses TRBV12-3 or TRBV12-4 with TRBJ2-7; 8 positions agree with TRBD2. This CDR3 contains 15 residues. The V and J ends lost 7 bases and 5 bases, in that order; junction bases with no gene match: 13. The CDR3 loop is CASTLTAAGGNEQYF. The CDR3 DNA sequence: TGTGCCAGCACGCTAACCGCGGCGGGAGGAAACGAGCAGTACTTC.

The chain recombines TRBV20-1 with TRBJ2-7; the match to TRBD2 covers 16 bases. The CDR3 consists of 17 residues. Germline trimming cut 3 bases from V and 9 bases from J; bases unmatched to any gene: 14. Germline CDR1 reads DFQATT; CDR2 reads SNEGSKA (reference sequence). The DNA of the CDR3 is TGCAGTGCTAGGACTATGGACGGGACTAGCGGGGGGGCCGGGCAGTACTTC. The encoded protein is CSARTMDGTSGGAGQYF.

This clonotype has at least ten counts. The chain recombines TRBV5-4 with TRBJ2-2; possible D gene TRBD1, 7 bases. The CDR3 length is 16 residues. Germline V gives CDR1 SGHNT, CDR2 YYREEE (reference sequence). The ends were cut back, 2 bases at V and 1 base at J, with 12 bases in the middle. The CDR3 region has the DNA TGTGCCAGCAGCTTCCCTCAGGGGGGGAACACCGGGGAGCTGTTTTTT. Translation gives CASSFPQGGNTGELFF.

This chain links TRBV7-8 with TRBJ1-1; D perhaps matches TRBD1 (6 bases). The CDR3 runs to 16 residues. Trimming pared 5 bases from V and 4 bases from J, leaving 20 bases between. CDR1 and CDR2 from the germline V gene are SGHVS and FQNEAQ. In nucleotides, the CDR3 is TGTGCCAGCAGCCCGAGGCCCTCTCGAGGGGGCACTGAAGCTTTCTTT. Its protein product is CASSPRPSRGGTEAFF.

V usage is TRBV9 and J usage is TRBJ2-5, with 8 nucleotides matching TRBD1. The end of the DNA fits TRBJ2-7 better, so the J call may be wrong. The length of the CDR3 is 11 residues. From germline, CDR1 is SGDLS and CDR2 YYNGEE. In DNA, the CDR3 is TGTGCCAGCAGCCAGGGGGCCGAGCAGTACTTC. Translated, it gives CASSQGAEQYF.

This chain links TRBV7-2 with TRBJ2-1; D is uncertain. The germline gives CDR1 SGHTA, CDR2 FQGNSA. The CDR3 runs to 16 residues. Trimming removed 1 base from V and 0 bases from J, with 10 bases in between. CDR3 DNA: TGTGCCAGCAGCTTAGGGGCAGGAAACTCCTACAATGAGCAGTTCTTC. This encodes CASSLGAGNSYNEQFF. Supplemented by reference TRBV7-2 and TRBJ2-1, the full variable domain reads GAGVSQSPSNKVTEKGKDVELRCDPISGHTALYWYRQSLGQGLEFLIYFQGNSAPDKSGLPSDRFSAERTGGSVSTLTIQRTQQEDSAVYLCASSLGAGNSYNEQFFGPGTRLTVL.

The CDR3 region is CASSPTSGRAGETQYF. In DNA form, the CDR3 reads TGTGCCAGCAGTCCAACTAGCGGGAGGGCAGGGGAGACCCAGTACTTC. The rearrangement joins TRBV2 to TRBJ2-5; 13 nucleotides align to TRBD2. The CDR3 has 16 residues. The V gene end was trimmed by 5 bases and the J gene end by 5 bases; junction bases not matched to a gene: 8. CDR1 SNHLY and CDR2 FYNNEI come from the germline V gene.

The gene calls are TRBV12-3 or TRBV12-4 and TRBJ2-1, with no clear D. CDR3 length: 13 amino acids. The germline V and J ends were trimmed by 2 bases and 16 bases, with 18 bases remaining between them. CDR3 amino acids: CASSLSRPPRYFF. Here the CDR3 DNA reads TGTGCCAGCAGTTTAAGCCGCCCACCTCGATACTTCTTC.

The CDR3 DNA follows: TGCAGTGCCCCGGGACAGGGGGCAGCGAACACTGAAGCTTTCTTT. Its protein is CSAPGQGAANTEAFF. This sequence joins TRBV20-1 and TRBJ1-1; 12 bases line up with TRBD1. Trimming at V came to 6 bases and at J to 1 base, leaving 6 bases not matched to a gene. Germline V CDR1 and CDR2: DFQATT, SNEGSKA (reference sequence). CDR3 length: 15 amino acids.

At least ten counts were recorded for this clonotype. The V and J genes are TRBV20-1 and TRBJ2-1; 8 nucleotides align to TRBD2. Germline CDR1 reads DFQATT; CDR2 reads SNEGSKA (reference sequence). The CDR3 totals 15 residues. With 6 bases clipped from V and 7 bases from J, the junction kept 14 bases outside the gene matches. CDR3 in amino acids: CSAPPGGGGPNEQFF. For the CDR3, the DNA is TGCAGTGCGCCTCCCGGGGGGGGGGGCCCAAATGAGCAGTTCTTC.

The chain is built from TRBV2 and TRBJ2-3; the match to TRBD2 covers 8 bases. Per germline, CDR1 SNHLY and CDR2 FYNNEI. Trimming took 8 bases from V and 0 from J; bases not matched to a gene: 7. This CDR3 spans 15 amino acids. The DNA for the CDR3 is TGTGCCAGCCAATTCGGGAGGGGTAGCACAGATACGCAGTATTTT. Protein: CASQFGRGSTDTQYF. The entire variable domain, with the rest obtained from reference TRBV2 and TRBJ2-3, is as follows: EPEVTQTPSHQVTQMGQEVILRCVPISNHLYFYWYRQILGQKVEFLVSFYNNEISEKSEIFDDQFSVERPDGSNFTLKIRSTKLEDSAMYFCASQFGRGSTDTQYFGPGTRLTVL.

This chain links TRBV9 with TRBJ1-1; D is possibly TRBD1 (6 bases). Germline assignment: CDR1 SGDLS and CDR2 YYNGEE. Trimming pared 4 bases from V and 5 bases from J, leaving 18 bases between. This CDR3 comprises 15 residues. CDR3 loop: CASSSSGRGWTEAFF. The CDR3 nucleotides are TGTGCCAGCAGCTCTAGCGGCAGGGGCTGGACTGAAGCTTTCTTT. Based on the CDR3 plus reference TRBV9 and TRBJ1-1, the full variable domain is DSGVTQTPKHLITATGQRVTLRCSPRSGDLSVYWYQQSLDQGLQFLIQYYNGEERAKGNILERFSAQQFPDLHSELNLSSLELGDSALYFCASSSSGRGWTEAFFGQGTRLTVV.

V usage is TRBV7-9 and J usage is TRBJ2-1, with TRBD2 identical over 7 bases. V lost 0 bases, J lost 5 bases, and 1 base stayed unmatched. CDR3 length: 14 amino acids. Germline V lookup: CDR1 SEHNR, CDR2 FQNEAQ (reference sequence). The CDR3 nucleotides read TGTGCCAGCAGCTTAGCGGGGGGGGACAATGAGCAGTTCTTC. It specifies CASSLAGGDNEQFF.

The chain recombines TRBV6-5 with TRBJ2-5, with TRBD2 as a possible D gene (6 bases). V was shortened by 8 bases and J by 2 bases, with 18 bases between the two germline ends. The CDR3 length is 15 residues. Germline assignment: CDR1 MNHEY and CDR2 SVGAGI. The CDR3 nucleotides are TGTGCCAGCTCCCTCACGGGCGGGGTACAAGAGACCCAGTACTTC. Translation: CASSLTGGVQETQYF.

This rearrangement joins TRBV6-6 to TRBJ2-7; 7 bases align to TRBD1. V shed 8 bases and J 13 bases; nucleotides not matched to a gene: 11. CDR1 is MNHNY and CDR2 is SVGAGI in the germline V gene (reference sequence). The CDR3 runs 11 residues. Written as DNA, the CDR3 is TGTGCCAGCGGGACCCCGGGACAGAGTTACTTC. Its translation is CASGTPGQSYF.

The chain recombines TRBV2 with TRBJ1-5, with 7 positions matching TRBD1. The CDR3 covers 17 residues. Per germline, CDR1 SNHLY and CDR2 FYNNEI. V was pared by 1 base and J by 0 bases, with 6 bases of the junction left unmatched. CDR3 in amino acids: CASSEDGTAHSNQPQHF. Here the CDR3 DNA reads TGTGCCAGCAGTGAAGATGGGACAGCCCATAGCAATCAGCCCCAGCATTTT.